The sequence of this T cell receptor (beta chain) was determined in a study of blood T cell repertoires in COVID-19 (dated by TCRdb to 2019 to 2021). Study-wide context: The collaborator samples originated in the United States, Italy and Spain and spanned the acute and convalescent phases of COVID-19. The material from the prospective study consisted of cDNA or gDNA derived from T cells, B-cell-depleted T cells, or PBMCs. Where available, HLA class I and class II types were taken from metadata supplied by the sample provider and were not determined by assay-based typing. The sample metadata nearly always contained a de-identified subject ID, COVID-19 status, age in years and sex. The dataset comprised deeply sampled blood TCRbeta repertoires from subjects exposed to, actively infected with, or recovered from COVID-19. Samples came from the ongoing ImmuneRACE study (first 160 participants) plus 1,254 subjects from 6 global collaborators. A freely available public database, intended as a resource for researchers studying the immune response to SARS-CoV-2, is where the repertoires were released.

As to this clone: What antigen it recognizes has not been identified. Base qualities are not at hand, and no much larger clone is one base apart. Different DNA sequences within this sample yield the same CDR3.

The CDR3 contains 11 residues, cysteine and phenylalanine counted. The read is trimmed to its CDR3 DNA, 33 bases read in frame from base 1. CDR1 and CDR2 (LGHDT, YNNKEL) derive from the germline V gene (reference sequence). The junction shows trimming of 6 bases on V and 5 bases on J, plus 4 bases between the germline ends. Whole blood was collected in K2EDTA tubes by collaborating institutions according to the institutions' own protocols. For TCRbeta analysis, collaborator samples were shipped as frozen whole blood, as isolated PBMCs, or as DNA extracted from either sample type. Study-wide findings and limitations: The quantity of clinical and demographic metadata differed by source and by participant and was supplied without curation.

TCRbeta CDR3 regions were amplified from genomic DNA using the immunoSEQ Assay, a bias-controlled multiplex PCR. Per the original workflow: Within the assay, amplification of reference gene primers was used to estimate how many nucleated cells each sample contained. Sequence reads were collapsed and filtered to measure the absolute abundance of every unique TCRbeta CDR3 rearrangement. For each sample, productive Simpson clonality was calculated as the square root of Simpson's diversity index over productive rearrangements. TCRdb took this table from immuneACCESS and kept in-frame rearrangements with V and J called. Such tables lack part of the clones; where checked against another copy, unresolved V genes explain under half of the gap, and the rest is unexplained. That table supplies the V and J calls and clone size; D and trimming were determined from the DNA. For this sample the table gives about 150,000 clones, of which roughly 80% were detected only once. Approximately 17% of the sample is in the top ten clones.

The sequence links TRBV3-1 (or the pseudogene TRBV3-2) to TRBJ1-4; the D gene identity is not certain. This TCR came from a man aged 50 or older with acute or convalescent COVID-19. Sequencing was done on a sample of peripheral blood. The CDR3 corresponds to CASSLNEKLFF. The bases are TGTGCCAGCAGTCTGAATGAAAAACTGTTTTTT.